Listed here are 5 T cell receptor beta chains from one sample, sequenced in a study of T cells after yellow fever vaccination (dated by TCRdb to between 2018 and 2020). Interpreted using the paper, the treatment or condition label stands for: live attenuated yellow fever vaccine strain. Receptors were amplified or captured by 5' RACE. These reads were obtained on an Illumina HiSeq 2500. The public reads were run again by TCRdb, first through fastp at Q25 and then through MiXCR, and only productive beta chains were kept. A single entry per CDR3 protein holds the most common genes and DNA from its merged rows. The sample yields about 150,000 distinct CDR3 sequences; 5% to 7.5% were counted once. Clones ranked in the top ten supply under 0.7% of the sample. The source material was CD4+ T cells sorted from PBMCs, sampled 10 days after the yellow fever booster vaccination. The origin of the receptors is a man aged 25-40 years who received the YFV17D yellow fever vaccine.

This clonotype appeared many times. The genes are TRBV5-1 and TRBJ2-7; D call uncertain. Germline assignment: CDR1 SGHRS and CDR2 YFSETQ. The CDR3 is 14 amino acids. V was shortened by 1 base and J by 1 base, with 9 bases between the two germline ends. CDR3 sequence: CASSLTIGSYEQYF. CDR3 sequence (DNA): TGCGCCAGCAGCTTGACTATAGGGTCCTACGAGCAGTACTTC.

This clonotype was seen ten or more times. The CDR3 DNA is TGCAGCGTAGGGGGAGCGAACACTGAAGCTTTCTTT. Its protein is CSVGGANTEAFF. This rearrangement joins TRBV29-1 to TRBJ1-1, with a tentative D call TRBD1 (6 bases). Per the germline V gene, CDR1 is SQVTM and CDR2 is ANQGSEA. The V end was cut by 6 bases, the J end by 1 base, with 9 bases between. This CDR3 spans 12 amino acids.

This clonotype occurred many times. The V call is TRBV7-2, the J call TRBJ2-6; D possibly corresponds to TRBD2 (6 bases). The CDR3 has 16 amino acids. Germline CDR1 SGHTA, CDR2 FQGNSA. Trimming shortened V by 5 bases and J by 0 bases, and 11 bases separated the two germline ends. Written as DNA, the CDR3 is TGTGCCAGCAGCAAGGCGGGGCTCTCTGGGGCCAACGTCCTGACTTTC. It specifies CASSKAGLSGANVLTF.

In its sample, this clonotype was seen many times. The chain links TRBV6-2 or TRBV6-3 to TRBJ2-7; 7 bases align to TRBD1. Germline-derived CDR1 and CDR2 are MNHEY and SVGEGT. The CDR3 is 15 residues long. V dropped 3 bases and J dropped 4; count of bases not matched to a gene: 9. For the CDR3, the DNA is TGTGCCAGCAGTTATTCGGCAGGGGGATTTTACGAGCAGTACTTC. It encodes CASSYSAGGFYEQYF.

This clonotype was observed a handful of times. The genes are TRBV7-2 and TRBJ2-7; D is undetermined. V dropped 1 base and J dropped 7 bases, with 11 bases sitting between them. From germline, CDR1 is SGHTA and CDR2 FQGNSA. CDR3 length: 13 residues. CDR3 loop: CASSLGPVGEQYF. CDR3 DNA sequence: TGTGCCAGCAGCTTAGGACCCGTCGGGGAGCAGTACTTC. The full variable domain, its missing parts supplied by reference TRBV7-2 and TRBJ2-7, is GAGVSQSPSNKVTEKGKDVELRCDPISGHTALYWYRQSLGQGLEFLIYFQGNSAPDKSGLPSDRFSAERTGGSVSTLTIQRTQQEDSAVYLCASSLGPVGEQYFGPGTRLTVT.